The 28 T cell receptor beta chains below were found in one sample sequenced in a study of T cells after somatic rescue of genetic block. The assay was immunoSEQ multiplex PCR, and TCRdb's table has in-frame clones only and misses some. The top ten clones hold approximately 19% of a sample with 13,000 or so clones, roughly 73% of them seen once. The sample comprised peripheral blood mononuclear cells (PBMCs). These receptors were collected from a boy aged 5-17 years.

The V and J genes are TRBV13 and TRBJ2-5, with 9 bases lining up with TRBD2. The CDR3 has 16 residues. Germline CDR1 PRHDT, CDR2 FYEKMQ (reference sequence). The V and J ends lost 5 bases and 2 bases, in that order; junction bases with no gene match: 9. The CDR3 coding sequence is TGTGCCAGCAGCCCAAACCAGCGGGGGGAACAAGAGACCCAGTACTTC. Residues: CASSPNQRGEQETQYF.

Concerning this clone itself: Mismatch with germline at one junction end may stem from a read error. The chain is built from TRBV28 and TRBJ1-3, with 8 bases lining up with TRBD1. CDR1 MDHEN and CDR2 SYDVKM come from the germline V gene. This CDR3 comprises 14 residues. Here the CDR3 DNA reads TGTGCCAGCAGAGAAACAGGGGGAGGAAGCACCATATATTTT. It codes for CASRETGGGSTIYF.

The V call is TRBV5-8, the J call TRBJ1-2, with D perhaps matching TRBD1 (5 bases). Germline assignment: CDR1 SGHTS and CDR2 YDEGEE. V was pared by 4 bases and J by 8 bases, with 12 bases between. This CDR3 contains 12 residues. Here the CDR3 reads CASSLGTRGYTF. In nucleotides, the CDR3 is TGTGCCAGCAGCCTCGGGACTCGAGGCTACACCTTC.

This clone has a handful of counts. V and J are TRBV28 and TRBJ2-5; 7 bases are shared with TRBD2. Germline loops: CDR1 MDHEN, CDR2 SYDVKM. The CDR3 is 15 amino acids. Unmatched junction bases numbered 14, after V lost 8 bases and J lost 5 bases. The chain's CDR3 is CASFSPLAVRETQYF. The CDR3 nucleotides read TGTGCCAGCTTCTCTCCCCTAGCGGTCCGCGAGACCCAGTACTTC.

CDR3 loop: CASSFRQGRNTIYF. The CDR3 DNA sequence: TGTGCCAGCAGTTTTCGACAGGGGAGAAACACCATATATTTT. The chain uses TRBV6-5 and TRBJ1-3; 8 positions match TRBD1. With V trimmed by 4 bases and J by 5 bases, 4 bases remained unmatched. Germline V gene sequence: CDR1 MNHEY, CDR2 SVGAGI. The CDR3 runs to 14 residues.

Comments on this clone: One end of the junction fails to match germline, which may point to a read error. V and J are TRBV5-1 and TRBJ1-2; D not resolved. This CDR3 has 13 amino acids. The V gene's germline CDR1 is SGHRS and CDR2 YFSETQ. For the CDR3, the DNA is TGCGCCGGCAGCTTGGGATCTAACTATGGCTACACCTTC. Protein: CAGSLGSNYGYTF.

The J gene is TRBJ1-2, the V gene TRBV28; 8 bases map to TRBD1. CDR1 is MDHEN and CDR2 is SYDVKM in the germline V gene. V trimming: 2 bases; J trimming: 5 bases; junction bases outside the gene matches: 4. The CDR3 is made up of 14 amino acids. The CDR3 reads CASSLTRGPYGYTF. The CDR3 nucleotides are TGTGCCAGCAGTTTAACCAGGGGGCCTTATGGCTACACCTTC.

This chain links TRBV5-1 with TRBJ2-7; TRBD2 aligns across 7 bases. Germline V CDR1 and CDR2: SGHRS, YFSETQ. V lost 2 bases, J lost 3 bases, and 5 bases stayed unmatched. The CDR3 totals 14 residues. This CDR3 reads CASSFWEGSYEQYF. CDR3 DNA sequence: TGCGCCAGCAGCTTTTGGGAGGGCAGCTACGAGCAGTACTTC.

The chain has TRBV18 and TRBJ2-2, with TRBD1 matching 8 bases. V shed 2 bases and J 1 base; nucleotides not matched to a gene: 3. The CDR3 sequence is 16 residues long. Germline values: CDR1 KGHSH, CDR2 LQKENI. The CDR3 reads CASSPRTGLNTGELFF. DNA for the CDR3: TGTGCCAGCTCACCAAGGACAGGGTTGAACACCGGGGAGCTGTTTTTT.

The chain recombines TRBV7-2 with TRBJ1-6; 7 bases align to TRBD1. From germline, CDR1 is SGHTA and CDR2 FQGNSA. V dropped 1 base and J dropped 10; count of bases not matched to a gene: 4. This CDR3 has 14 residues. CDR3 coding DNA: TGTGCCAGCAGCTTAGAACAGGGGTTCTCACCCCTCCACTTT. Protein sequence: CASSLEQGFSPLHF.

This sequence joins TRBV5-1 and TRBJ1-1; D unresolved. The CDR3 extends over 11 amino acids. Germline V lookup: CDR1 SGHRS, CDR2 YFSETQ. V dropped 4 bases and J dropped 3 bases, with 4 bases sitting between them. This chain's CDR3 is CASSGHTEAFF. CDR3 nucleotides: TGCGCCAGCAGCGGGCACACTGAAGCTTTCTTT.

The chain couples TRBV7-9 to TRBJ2-7; D perhaps matches TRBD2 (6 bases). This CDR3 is built from 13 residues. CDR1 is SEHNR and CDR2 is FQNEAQ in the germline V gene (reference sequence). V was shortened by 2 bases and J by 3 bases, with 8 bases between the two germline ends. Here the CDR3 reads CASSLPGVYEQYF. In DNA form, the CDR3 reads TGTGCCAGCAGCTTACCGGGGGTCTACGAGCAGTACTTC. Full variable domain (remainder filled in from reference TRBV7-9 and TRBJ2-7): DTGVSQNPRHKITKRGQNVTFRCDPISEHNRLYWYRQTLGQGPEFLTYFQNEAQLEKSRLLSDRFSAERPKGSFSTLEIQRTEQGDSAMYLCASSLPGVYEQYFGPGTRLTVT.

The chain joins TRBV5-1 to TRBJ2-7; TRBD2 might be the D (6 bases). This CDR3 spans 15 amino acids. Germline CDR1 is SGHRS and CDR2 is YFSETQ. V shed 2 bases and J shed 3 bases, with 15 bases lying between them. Here the CDR3 DNA reads TGCGCCAGCAGCTTCCTAATGGGGGGAAACTACGAGCAGTACTTC. This gives the protein CASSFLMGGNYEQYF.

The rearrangement joins TRBV19 to TRBJ2-2; TRBD2 agrees at 12 bases. The CDR3 is made up of 17 amino acids. CDR1 is LNHDA and CDR2 is SQIVND in the germline V gene (reference sequence). Trimming at V came to 5 bases and at J to 0 bases, leaving 4 bases not matched to a gene. Here the CDR3 reads CASSRLAGVSNTGELFF. The CDR3 nucleotides read TGTGCCAGTAGTCGACTAGCGGGAGTCTCGAACACCGGGGAGCTGTTTTTT.

This chain joins TRBV29-1 and TRBJ2-1, with D perhaps TRBD2 (7 bases). Germline V lookup: CDR1 SQVTM, CDR2 ANQGSEA. V lost 6 bases and J 8 bases, leaving 29 bases between the germline ends. The CDR3 is 17 residues long. The CDR3 DNA is TGCAGCGTCCTAGGGGGAGGGCAACTCCTTTCGAGCTATGAGCAGTTCTTC. Its protein product is CSVLGGGQLLSSYEQFF.

The V and J genes are TRBV7-6 and TRBJ2-1, with 8 positions matching TRBD2. With V trimmed by 5 bases and J by 5 bases, 8 bases remained unmatched. CDR3 length: 15 residues. In germline, CDR1 is SGHVS, CDR2 FNYEAQ. In DNA, the CDR3 is TGTGCCAGCAGCCCTACGGGGACTAGACACAATGAGCAGTTCTTC. Translation: CASSPTGTRHNEQFF. The complete variable domain, with remaining parts taken from reference TRBV7-6 and TRBJ2-1, reads GAGVSQSPRYKVTKRGQDVALRCDPISGHVSLYWYRQALGQGPEFLTYFNYEAQQDKSGLPNDRFSAERPEGSISTLTIQRTEQRDSAMYRCASSPTGTRHNEQFFGPGTRLTVL.

V is TRBV6-7 and J is TRBJ2-7; TRBD2 matches 7 bases. Being an ORF, TRBV6-7 has a function that is uncertain. The CDR3 is made up of 12 amino acids. J lost 6 bases, V lost 2 bases, and 1 base had no gene match. Written as DNA, the CDR3 is TGTGCCAGCAGTTACCCGGGAGGCGAGCAGTACTTC. It codes for CASSYPGGEQYF.

The chain couples TRBV6-1 to TRBJ2-2, with D possibly TRBD1 on 6 matching bases. The V end was cut by 1 base, the J end by 2 bases, with 17 bases between. This CDR3 spans 18 amino acids. Germline assignment: CDR1 MNHNS and CDR2 SASEGT. The CDR3 sequence: CASSEGGHRVPNTGELFF. The CDR3 DNA reads as TGTGCCAGCAGTGAAGGGGGGCACAGGGTACCAAACACCGGGGAGCTGTTTTTT.

This clone was observed a handful of times. The chain recombines TRBV29-1 with TRBJ2-4, with 11 bases fitting TRBD1. The CDR3 spans 13 residues. V lost 3 bases and J lost 6; bases outside the gene matches: 1. The V gene's germline CDR1 is SQVTM and CDR2 ANQGSEA. The CDR3 loop is CSVEDRGRNIQYF. In DNA form, the CDR3 reads TGCAGCGTTGAGGACAGGGGGCGAAACATTCAGTACTTC.

This chain joins TRBV19 and TRBJ2-2; no reliable D call. The CDR3 covers 17 residues. V lost 3 bases to trimming and J lost 5 bases, with 19 bases between them. Germline CDR1 reads LNHDA; CDR2 reads SQIVND (reference sequence). The CDR3 bases are TGTGCCAGTAGTATGGGTCGGTTTGGGGTAAATACCGGGGAGCTGTTTTTT. Translated, it gives CASSMGRFGVNTGELFF.

The chain couples TRBV6-5 to TRBJ2-2; the D gene could be TRBD1 or TRBD2 (5 bases each). Germline loops: CDR1 MNHEY, CDR2 SVGAGI. The germline V and J ends were trimmed by 7 bases and 0 bases, with 9 bases remaining between them. The CDR3 extends over 14 amino acids. The CDR3 reads CASNWGTNTGELFF. For the CDR3, the DNA is TGTGCCAGCAATTGGGGGACGAACACCGGGGAGCTGTTTTTT.

The chain recombines TRBV25-1 with TRBJ2-7; possibly TRBD1 for D (5 bases). With 4 bases removed from V and 7 bases from J, the gap between germline ends came to 17 bases. Germline values: CDR1 MGHDK, CDR2 SYGVNS. The CDR3 totals 14 residues. The CDR3: CASSGMGGAKEQYF. CDR3 bases: TGTGCCAGCAGTGGGATGGGTGGGGCTAAAGAGCAGTACTTC.

This clone appeared once. The V call is TRBV5-1, the J call TRBJ2-3; unclear D gene. The CDR3 runs to 13 residues. Germline V gene sequence: CDR1 SGHRS, CDR2 YFSETQ. V lost 4 bases and J lost 2, with 8 bases in between. CDR3 coding DNA: TGCGCCAGCAGCCCTTTCGCCACAGATACGCAGTATTTT. It specifies CASSPFATDTQYF.

There are a few counts of this clone. This chain links TRBV10-2 with TRBJ1-5, with D maybe TRBD1 (5 bases). CDR3 length: 15 residues. CDR1 is WSHSY and CDR2 is SAAADI in the germline V gene. V was shortened by 4 bases and J by 5 bases, with 15 bases between the two germline ends. CDR3 DNA: TGCGCCAGCAGTGGGGACGGTTGGAGTGATCAGCCCCAGCATTTT. Translated, it gives CASSGDGWSDQPQHF.

The chain uses TRBV7-3 and TRBJ2-2; the D gene is possibly TRBD2 (6 bases). CDR3 length: 15 residues. V dropped 2 bases and J dropped 5 bases, with 12 bases sitting between them. CDR1 and CDR2 from the germline V gene are SGHTA and FQGTGA. CDR3 residues: CASSLGGTPTGELFF. CDR3 bases: TGTGCCAGCAGCTTAGGAGGGACTCCGACCGGGGAGCTGTTTTTT.

The J gene is TRBJ1-5, the V gene TRBV6-1; D not resolved. The CDR3 totals 12 residues. Trimming left V 5 bases short and J 0 bases short, with 2 bases between. The germline V gene has CDR1 MNHNS and CDR2 SASEGT. The CDR3 protein is CASSHSNQPQHF. In DNA, the CDR3 is TGTGCCAGCAGTCATAGCAATCAGCCCCAGCATTTT.

This clone was picked up one time. The gene calls are TRBV18 and TRBJ2-5, with a tentative D call TRBD1 (5 bases). The germline CDR1 and CDR2 sequences are KGHSH and LQKENI. The CDR3 spans 16 residues. Trimming stripped 5 bases from V and 1 base from J, with 17 bases between. The DNA for the CDR3 is TGTGCCAGCTCAACCCTAAGAGACAGTCTCCAAGAGACCCAGTACTTC. Encoded protein: CASSTLRDSLQETQYF.

The CDR3 nucleotides read TGCAGTGCTAGCCGCAATGAGCAGTTCTTC. This sequence encodes CSASRNEQFF. The rearrangement uses TRBV20-1 and TRBJ2-1; no clear D. With 3 bases removed from V and 6 bases from J, the gap between germline ends came to 3 bases. Germline V gene lookup returns CDR1 DFQATT and CDR2 SNEGSKA (reference sequence). This CDR3 has 10 residues.